This T cell receptor beta chain was captured by sequencing in a study of OX40 agonist ivuxolimab in advanced cancers. Study-level information: Among those treated, three patients had partial responses, one with hepatocellular carcinoma and two with cutaneous melanoma.

The study, taken as a whole, reports: Expanded clones tended on average to be more numerous among CD8+ T cells than CD4+.

The count of this clone is one. The target antigen is unknown. Generated by immunoSEQ multiplex PCR, the TCRdb table keeps only in-frame clones and is missing some. This sample has tens of thousands of clones, with approximately 78% found just once. CDR1 WSHSY and CDR2 SAAADI come from the germline V gene. The CDR3 consists of 14 residues. Trimming took 2 bases from V and 9 from J; bases not matched to a gene: 4. Sample: CD4+ or CD8+ T cells sorted from blood, taken in a trial of the OX40 agonist ivuxolimab. This sequence originates from an adult with an advanced solid tumor such as melanoma, head and neck, liver or kidney cancer. The V call is TRBV10-2, the J call TRBJ2-1, with 10 positions matching TRBD2. This chain's CDR3 is CASSESGRASEQFF. CDR3 sequence (DNA): TGCGCCAGCAGTGAGAGCGGGAGGGCCTCTGAGCAGTTCTTC.